A selection of T cell receptor beta chains follows, all from one sample in a study of T cells after yellow fever vaccination. TCRdb reprocessed the 5' RACE reads via MiXCR and lists one record per CDR3 protein. The data show 100,000 to 150,000 distinct CDR3 sequences, nearly 15% seen once. The input for sequencing was CD8+ T cells sorted from PBMCs, taken 5 days after the yellow fever booster vaccination. Receptor source: a man younger than 35 who received the YFV17D yellow fever vaccine. Both conserved end residues are part of each CDR3. D genes are given only for firm matches. Some rows mark clone size as missing; the rest say once, few, many or name a class of expanded clone.

V,size,J,D,CDR3,DNA
TRBV7-9,few,TRBJ1-2,TRBD1,CASLPVQGASNYGYTF,TGTGCCAGCCTCCCAGTCCAGGGGGCATCCAACTATGGCTACACCTTC
TRBV7-2,-,TRBJ1-1,-,CASSHSGGALGTEAFF,TGTGCCAGCAGCCATTCGGGGGGGGCGCTCGGCACTGAAGCTTTCTTT
TRBV6-5,few,TRBJ2-2,-,CASSVSDDGELFF,TGTGCCAGCAGTGTCTCCGATGACGGGGAGCTGTTTTTT
TRBV7-8,few,TRBJ2-2,-,CASSLVNVRTSNGELFF,TGTGCCAGCAGCTTAGTAAACGTGAGGACTTCCAACGGGGAGCTGTTTTTT
TRBV13,-,TRBJ2-6,-,CASSRLVGLSGANVLTF,TGTGCCAGCAGCCGCCTGGTGGGTTTGTCCGGGGCCAACGTCCTGACTTTC
TRBV7-9,-,TRBJ2-2,-,CASSLGLKELFF,TGTGCCAGCAGCTTAGGCCTAAAAGAGCTGTTTTTT
TRBV4-1,-,TRBJ1-2,-,CASSQSRSGGYGYTF,TGCGCCAGCAGCCAGAGCCGATCCGGGGGCTATGGCTACACCTTC
TRBV13,few,TRBJ2-5,-,CASSLFDQETQYF,TGTGCCAGCAGCTTATTCGACCAAGAGACCCAGTACTTC
TRBV7-9,-,TRBJ1-1,-,CASSLAGPRGAFF,TGTGCCAGCAGCTTAGCGGGTCCAAGGGGAGCTTTCTTT
TRBV6-5,-,TRBJ2-5,-,CASSGGEETQYF,TGTGCCAGCAGTGGAGGGGAGGAGACCCAGTACTTC
TRBV11-2,-,TRBJ2-1,TRBD2,CASITPGLVGYNEQFF,TGTGCCAGCATCACACCGGGACTAGTGGGGTACAATGAGCAGTTCTTC
TRBV6-2/TRBV6-3,many,TRBJ2-7,TRBD1,CASSYSTGGYEQYF,TGTGCCAGCAGTTACTCGACAGGGGGCTACGAGCAGTACTTC
TRBV7-8,few,TRBJ1-1,-,CASSSRKADADTEAFF,TGTGCCAGCAGCTCACGAAAGGCGGATGCGGACACTGAAGCTTTCTTT
TRBV7-8,-,TRBJ2-7,-,CASSLPSYEQYF,TGTGCCAGCAGCTTACCAAGCTACGAGCAGTACTTC
TRBV27,many,TRBJ1-2,-,CASRGQNYGYTF,TGTGCCAGCCGTGGGCAAAACTATGGCTACACCTTC
TRBV6-4,-,TRBJ1-5,-,CASSDHLNPPTHQPQHF,TGTGCCAGCAGTGACCACTTAAATCCCCCCACGCATCAGCCCCAGCATTTT
TRBV15,-,TRBJ2-3,-,CATSRDWPGTDTQYF,TGTGCCACCAGCAGAGATTGGCCGGGTACAGATACGCAGTATTTT
TRBV9,-,TRBJ1-3,TRBD1,CASSATGGSGNTIYF,TGTGCCAGCAGCGCAACAGGGGGCTCGGGAAACACCATATATTTT
TRBV7-6,many,TRBJ2-7,-,CASSHNPDSSYEQYF,TGTGCCAGCAGCCATAACCCCGACAGCTCCTACGAGCAGTACTTC
TRBV20-1,-,TRBJ1-2,-,CSASGRDYGYTF,TGCAGTGCTAGTGGGCGCGACTATGGCTACACCTTC
TRBV11-2,-,TRBJ2-4,-,CASSTLLALAKNIQYF,TGTGCCAGCAGCACCCTCCTAGCGTTAGCCAAAAACATTCAGTACTTC
TRBV27,-,TRBJ1-5,-,CASSSGWDFNQPQHF,TGTGCCAGCAGTTCGGGATGGGATTTTAATCAGCCCCAGCATTTT
TRBV12-5,few,TRBJ2-1,-,CASGYGDTLSYNEQFF,TGTGCTAGTGGGTACGGGGACACCCTCTCCTACAATGAGCAGTTCTTC
TRBV7-9,few,TRBJ1-1,-,CASSLIGAEAFF,TGTGCCAGCAGCCTTATCGGAGCTGAAGCTTTCTTT
TRBV20-1,few,TRBJ1-6,-,CSASLGVPLHF,TGCAGTGCTAGTTTAGGGGTTCCCCTCCACTTT
TRBV20-1,many,TRBJ2-5,-,CSARDGAFSQETQYF,TGCAGTGCTAGAGACGGGGCGTTTAGCCAAGAGACCCAGTACTTC
TRBV7-2,-,TRBJ2-1,TRBD2,CASSPAIWTSGGREQFF,TGTGCCAGCAGCCCTGCGATCTGGACTAGCGGGGGGAGAGAGCAGTTCTTC
TRBV7-9,few,TRBJ2-3,-,CASSPVGRTDTQYF,TGTGCCAGCAGCCCTGTAGGCAGGACAGATACGCAGTATTTT
TRBV11-2,-,TRBJ2-5,TRBD2,CASSLTSGVPLGETQYF,TGTGCCAGCAGCTTGACTAGCGGGGTACCTTTAGGAGAGACCCAGTACTTC
TRBV6-6,few,TRBJ2-1,TRBD2,CASSGGVFLWKFF,TGTGCCAGTAGCGGGGGGGTTTTTCTGTGGAAGTTCTTC
TRBV6-6,-,TRBJ2-2,-,CASSSGIWEELFF,TGTGCCAGCTCGAGTGGGATATGGGAGGAGCTGTTTTTT
TRBV7-9,-,TRBJ1-1,TRBD1,CASSPPTGGSRTEAFF,TGTGCCAGCAGCCCCCCGACAGGGGGCTCGAGGACTGAAGCTTTCTTT
TRBV25-1,many,TRBJ2-3,-,CASSDGGQVTDTQYF,TGTGCCAGCAGTGACGGGGGGCAGGTCACAGATACGCAGTATTTT
TRBV7-2,few,TRBJ2-7,-,CASSLAAGSYEQYF,TGTGCCAGCAGCTTAGCCGCAGGGTCCTACGAGCAGTACTTC
TRBV12-3/TRBV12-4,-,TRBJ2-5,-,CASRGGPTGETQYF,TGTGCCAGCAGAGGCGGGCCGACAGGAGAGACCCAGTACTTC
TRBV27,-,TRBJ1-1,-,CASSWASGEAFF,TGTGCCAGCAGCTGGGCAAGCGGAGAAGCTTTCTTT
TRBV4-1,-,TRBJ2-7,-,CASSQVEHTDEQYF,TGCGCCAGCAGCCAGGTGGAGCATACCGACGAGCAGTACTTC
TRBV4-1,-,TRBJ1-1,-,CASSLTGLEAFF,TGCGCCAGCAGCCTCACAGGTCTTGAAGCTTTCTTT
TRBV12-3/TRBV12-4,-,TRBJ2-5,-,CASSFLGSETQYF,TGTGCCAGCAGTTTTCTCGGTTCGGAGACCCAGTACTTC
TRBV7-9,-,TRBJ2-7,-,CASSIRDIYEQYF,TGTGCCAGCAGCATACGGGACATTTACGAGCAGTACTTC
TRBV6-2/TRBV6-3,few,TRBJ2-1,-,CASSYLGSEQFF,TGTGCCAGCAGTTACCTGGGCAGTGAGCAGTTCTTC
TRBV6-1,-,TRBJ2-3,TRBD1,CASSEVTGGRSTDTQYF,TGTGCCAGCAGTGAAGTTACAGGGGGCCGAAGCACAGATACGCAGTATTTT
TRBV25-1,once,TRBJ2-7,TRBD2,CASSAPTSRSSYEQYF,TGTGCCAGCAGTGCACCGACTAGCCGTAGCTCCTACGAGCAGTACTTC
TRBV18,few,TRBJ2-4,-,CASSPYRGGVDKNIQYF,TGTGCCAGCTCACCCTACAGGGGGGGTGTGGACAAAAACATTCAGTACTTC
TRBV25-1,few,TRBJ2-5,TRBD2,CASSEFWGGRETQYF,TGTGCCAGCAGTGAATTTTGGGGGGGAAGAGAGACCCAGTACTTC
TRBV15,few,TRBJ1-1,-,CATSRAPSSMRTEAFF,TGTGCCACCAGCAGGGCCCCGTCGTCGATGAGGACTGAAGCTTTCTTT
TRBV20-1,few,TRBJ2-4,-,CSADWTQNIQYF,TGCAGTGCTGATTGGACCCAAAACATTCAGTACTTC
TRBV29-1,few,TRBJ2-3,TRBD2,CSVGIRLAGGRVTQYF,TGCAGCGTTGGAATTAGACTAGCGGGGGGGCGAGTTACGCAGTATTTT
TRBV11-2,few,TRBJ2-7,-,CASSFTGAYEQYF,TGTGCCAGCAGCTTCACGGGGGCCTACGAGCAGTACTTC
TRBV4-1,few,TRBJ2-7,TRBD1,CASSLRGQGSLHEQYF,TGCGCCAGCAGCCTCAGAGGACAGGGTTCCCTTCACGAGCAGTACTTC
TRBV12-3/TRBV12-4,few,TRBJ2-3,-,CASSRAPDTQYF,TGTGCCAGCAGCCGGGCCCCAGATACGCAGTATTTT
TRBV12-3/TRBV12-4,-,TRBJ2-2,TRBD1,CASSKKTGYTGELFF,TGTGCCAGCAGTAAAAAGACAGGGTACACCGGGGAGCTGTTTTTT
TRBV5-1,-,TRBJ2-7,TRBD1,CASSLGQGVIYEQYF,TGCGCCAGCAGCTTGGGACAGGGAGTAATCTACGAGCAGTACTTC
TRBV7-6,-,TRBJ2-2,-,CASSLVVESTGELFF,TGTGCCAGCAGCTTGGTAGTGGAGAGCACCGGGGAGCTGTTTTTT
TRBV25-1,-,TRBJ2-7,-,CASSGAGRPYEQYF,TGTGCCAGCAGTGGAGCTGGCAGGCCCTACGAGCAGTACTTC
TRBV5-4,-,TRBJ1-1,TRBD1,CASSLGDRNTEAFF,TGTGCCAGCAGCTTGGGGGACAGGAACACTGAAGCTTTCTTT
TRBV6-2/TRBV6-3,few,TRBJ2-5,-,CASSQLDQLRQETQYF,TGTGCCAGCAGCCAGCTTGATCAGCTGCGGCAAGAGACCCAGTACTTC
TRBV18,-,TRBJ1-1,TRBD1,CASSPRHGQGATEAFF,TGTGCCAGCTCACCACGACACGGACAGGGCGCCACTGAAGCTTTCTTT
TRBV6-2/TRBV6-3,few,TRBJ2-3,TRBD2,CASSYGLAVSTDTQYF,TGTGCCAGCAGTTACGGTCTAGCGGTTAGCACAGATACGCAGTATTTT
TRBV12-3/TRBV12-4,few,TRBJ2-1,TRBD2,CASAWRGSAYNEQFF,TGTGCCAGCGCATGGCGGGGGAGCGCCTACAATGAGCAGTTCTTC